A selection of T cell receptor beta chains follows, all from one sample in a study of shared T cell receptors in the human thymus. Only in-frame clones appear in the TCRdb table, and some are missing; sequencing was by immunoSEQ multiplex PCR. The profile covers fewer than 700,000 clones, with 85% to 90% appearing a single time and approximately 0.011% taken by the ten largest. These records were also assigned to another study, of human thymus T cells.

The specimen sequenced was thymocytes. These receptor sequences come from a boy under two years old with a congenital heart defect. The conserved cysteine and the conserved F or W are not part of the CDR3 here.

v_gene,CDR3aa
TRBV6-1,ASMGGRAYEQY
TRBV7-2,ASSTDAGSCQY
TRBV4-2,ASSQDPAQGGEKLF
TRBV5-6,ASSSYSYEQY
TRBV18,ASSPGAFQETQY
TRBV7-6,ASSSTGVDTGELF
TRBV10-1,ASSRARGRERERPNEQF
TRBV25-1,ASSPWTGGTGNTIY
TRBV4-3,ASSRETRAGGGYEQY
TRBV5-1,ASSLLAQGAAYEQY
TRBV6-4,ASRPQGAAYNEQF
TRBV4-2,ASSQGSLGINSYEQY
TRBV28,ASLSTSGSCGTDTQY
TRBV9,ASSVSGTSGHEQY
TRBV19,ASSDPGTGGATGANVLT
TRBV11-3,ASSAQGGPNTGELF
TRBV4-1,ASSQELRGNEKLF
TRBV5-1,ASSLVAGNYEQY
TRBV11-2,ASSLGSGGSHEQY
TRBV5-6,ASSYHQETQY
TRBV6-1,ASSETWAFYSNQPQH
TRBV28,ASSPVGDEQY
TRBV6-1,ASSGKTERSDEQF
TRBV2,ASDRDRDSYEQY
TRBV4-3,ASSQDPASGRVPGAGELF
TRBV6-1,ASSERETQY
TRBV11-2,ASSLFLGQRNEKLF
TRBV15,ATSRGMRGLADTQY
TRBV10-2,ASGSGTSGRGCRTMRCFKQF
TRBV5-1,ASRDSGNTIY
TRBV19,ASSTTGTRTDNEQF